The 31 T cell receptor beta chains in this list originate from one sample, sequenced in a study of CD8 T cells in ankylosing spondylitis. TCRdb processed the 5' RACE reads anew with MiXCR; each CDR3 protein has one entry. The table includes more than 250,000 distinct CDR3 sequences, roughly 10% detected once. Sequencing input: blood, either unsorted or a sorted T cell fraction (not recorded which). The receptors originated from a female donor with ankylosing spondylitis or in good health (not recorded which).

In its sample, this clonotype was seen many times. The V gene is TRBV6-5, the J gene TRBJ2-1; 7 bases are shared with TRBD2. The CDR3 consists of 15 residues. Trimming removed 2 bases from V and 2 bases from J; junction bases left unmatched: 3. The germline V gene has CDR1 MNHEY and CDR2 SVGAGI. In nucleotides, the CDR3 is TGTGCCAGCAGTTACGTCGGGGGGACCTACAATGAGCAGTTCTTC. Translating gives CASSYVGGTYNEQFF.

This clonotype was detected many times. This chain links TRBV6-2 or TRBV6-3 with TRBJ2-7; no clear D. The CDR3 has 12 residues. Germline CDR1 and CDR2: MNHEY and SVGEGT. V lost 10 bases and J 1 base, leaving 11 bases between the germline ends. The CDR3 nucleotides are TGTGCCACCCGACTCGGATCCTACGAGCAGTACTTC. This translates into CATRLGSYEQYF.

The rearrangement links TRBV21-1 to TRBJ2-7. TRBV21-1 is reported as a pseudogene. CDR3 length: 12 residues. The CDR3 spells CASSVGTYEQYF. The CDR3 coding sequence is TGTGCCAGCAGCGTAGGGACCTACGAGCAGTACTTC.

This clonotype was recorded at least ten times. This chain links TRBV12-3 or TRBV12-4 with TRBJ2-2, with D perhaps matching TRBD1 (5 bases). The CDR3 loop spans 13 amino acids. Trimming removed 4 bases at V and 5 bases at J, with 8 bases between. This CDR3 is CASSSGRTGELFF. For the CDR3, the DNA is TGTGCCAGCAGTTCAGGGCGAACCGGGGAGCTGTTTTTT.

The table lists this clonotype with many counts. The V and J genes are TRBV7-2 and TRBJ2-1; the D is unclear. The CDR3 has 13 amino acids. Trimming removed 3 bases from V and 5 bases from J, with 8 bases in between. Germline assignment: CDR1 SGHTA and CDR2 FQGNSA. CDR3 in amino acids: CASSFTRNNEQFF. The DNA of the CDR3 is TGTGCCAGCAGCTTTACGCGGAACAATGAGCAGTTCTTC.

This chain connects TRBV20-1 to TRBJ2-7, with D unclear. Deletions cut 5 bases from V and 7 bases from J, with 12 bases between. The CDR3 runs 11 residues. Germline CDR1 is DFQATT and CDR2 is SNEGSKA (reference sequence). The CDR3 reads CSAAPLSEQYF. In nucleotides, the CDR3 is TGCAGTGCTGCGCCCCTCTCGGAGCAGTACTTC.

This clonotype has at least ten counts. CDR3 sequence: CASSLSAGGPPQETQYF. The DNA for the CDR3 is TGTGCCAGCAGCTTGTCCGCGGGGGGGCCCCCCCAAGAGACCCAGTACTTC. The chain recombines TRBV7-2 with TRBJ2-5; TRBD2 matches 9 bases. The CDR3 sequence is 17 residues long. J lost 1 base, V lost 3 bases, and 9 bases had no gene match. Germline V gene lookup returns CDR1 SGHTA and CDR2 FQGNSA.

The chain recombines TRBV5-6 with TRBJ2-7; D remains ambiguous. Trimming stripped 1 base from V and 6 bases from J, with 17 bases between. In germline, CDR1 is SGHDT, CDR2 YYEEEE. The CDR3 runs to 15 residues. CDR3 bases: TGTGCCAGCAGCTTGAGGGATTGGCGGTCGGTCGAGCAGTACTTC. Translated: CASSLRDWRSVEQYF.

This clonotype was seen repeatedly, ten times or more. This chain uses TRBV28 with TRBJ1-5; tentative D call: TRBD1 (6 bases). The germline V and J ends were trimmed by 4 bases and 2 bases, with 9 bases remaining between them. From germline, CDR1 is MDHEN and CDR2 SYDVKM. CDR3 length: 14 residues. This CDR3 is CASSWGQGNQPQHF. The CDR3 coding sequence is TGTGCCAGCAGTTGGGGGCAGGGCAATCAGCCCCAGCATTTT.

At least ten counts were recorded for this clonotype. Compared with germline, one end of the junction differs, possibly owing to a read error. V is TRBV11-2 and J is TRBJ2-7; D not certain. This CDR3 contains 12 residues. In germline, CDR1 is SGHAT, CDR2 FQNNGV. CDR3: CASSLDPRPVVF. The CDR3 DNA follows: TGTGCCAGCAGCTTAGATCCCCGACCAGTGGTATTC.

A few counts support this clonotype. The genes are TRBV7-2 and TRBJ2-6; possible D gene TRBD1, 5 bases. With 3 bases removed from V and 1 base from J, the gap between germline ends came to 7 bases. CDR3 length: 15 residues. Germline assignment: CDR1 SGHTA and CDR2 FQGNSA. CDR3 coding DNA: TGTGCCAGCAGCTTCGACAGATCTGGGGCCAACGTCCTGACTTTC. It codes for CASSFDRSGANVLTF.

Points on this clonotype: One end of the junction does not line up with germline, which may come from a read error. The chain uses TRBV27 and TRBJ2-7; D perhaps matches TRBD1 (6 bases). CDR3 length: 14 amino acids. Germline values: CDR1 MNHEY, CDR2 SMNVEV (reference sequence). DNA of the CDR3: TGTGCCAGCAGCGCAGGGGCCGTCTTGTACGAGCAGTGCTTC. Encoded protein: CASSAGAVLYEQCF.

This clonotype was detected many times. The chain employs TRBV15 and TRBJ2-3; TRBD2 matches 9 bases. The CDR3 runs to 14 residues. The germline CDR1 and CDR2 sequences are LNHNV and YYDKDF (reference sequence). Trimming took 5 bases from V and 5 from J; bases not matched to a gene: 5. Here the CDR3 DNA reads TGTGCCACCAGCCCTAGCGGGGTGCAAGATACGCAGTATTTT. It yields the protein CATSPSGVQDTQYF.

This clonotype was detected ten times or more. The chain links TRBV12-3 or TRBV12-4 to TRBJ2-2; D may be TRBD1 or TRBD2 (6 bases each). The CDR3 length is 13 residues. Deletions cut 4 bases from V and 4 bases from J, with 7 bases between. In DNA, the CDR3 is TGTGCCAGCAGTTGGGGGGCCACCGGGGAGCTGTTTTTT. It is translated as CASSWGATGELFF.

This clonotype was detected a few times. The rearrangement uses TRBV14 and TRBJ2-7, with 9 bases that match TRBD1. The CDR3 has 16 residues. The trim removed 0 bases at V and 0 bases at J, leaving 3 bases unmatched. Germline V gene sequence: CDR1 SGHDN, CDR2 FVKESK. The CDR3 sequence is CASSQDEQGASYEQYF. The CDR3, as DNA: TGTGCCAGCAGCCAAGATGAACAGGGGGCCTCCTACGAGCAGTACTTC.

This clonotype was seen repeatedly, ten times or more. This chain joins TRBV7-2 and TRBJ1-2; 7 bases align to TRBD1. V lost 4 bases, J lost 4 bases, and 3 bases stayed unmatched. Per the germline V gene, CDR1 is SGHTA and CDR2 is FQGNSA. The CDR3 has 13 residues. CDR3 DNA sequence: TGTGCCAGCAGCTCCGGGACAGCCTATGGCTACACCTTC. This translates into CASSSGTAYGYTF.

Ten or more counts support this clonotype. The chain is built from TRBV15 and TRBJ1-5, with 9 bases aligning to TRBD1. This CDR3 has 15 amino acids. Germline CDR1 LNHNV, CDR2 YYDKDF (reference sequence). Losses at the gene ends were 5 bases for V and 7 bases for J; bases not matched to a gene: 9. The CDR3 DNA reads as TGTGCCACCAGCCGGGACAGGGTGCTCGGGCAGCCCCAGCATTTT. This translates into CATSRDRVLGQPQHF.

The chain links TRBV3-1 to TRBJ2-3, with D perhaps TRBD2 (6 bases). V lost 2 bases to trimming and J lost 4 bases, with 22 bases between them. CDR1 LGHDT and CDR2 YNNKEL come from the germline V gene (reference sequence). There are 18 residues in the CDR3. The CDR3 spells CASSQSSWTKTVADTQYF. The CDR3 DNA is TGTGCCAGCAGCCAAAGTAGTTGGACTAAGACTGTCGCAGATACGCAGTATTTT.

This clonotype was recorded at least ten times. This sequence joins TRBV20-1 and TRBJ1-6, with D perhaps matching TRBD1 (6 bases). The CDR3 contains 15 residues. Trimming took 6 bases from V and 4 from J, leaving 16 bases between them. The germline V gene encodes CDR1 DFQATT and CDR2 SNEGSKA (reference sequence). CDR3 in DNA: TGCAGTGCCCCGGAGGGGGGGGGATATAATTCACCCCTCCACTTT. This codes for CSAPEGGGYNSPLHF.

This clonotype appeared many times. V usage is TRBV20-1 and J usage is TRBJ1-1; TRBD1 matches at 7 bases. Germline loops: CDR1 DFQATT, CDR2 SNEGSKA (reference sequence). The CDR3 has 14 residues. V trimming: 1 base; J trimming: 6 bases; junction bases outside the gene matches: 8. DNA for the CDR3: TGCAGTGCTAGAGCCCGGGACAGATATTCTGAAGCTTTCTTT. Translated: CSARARDRYSEAFF.

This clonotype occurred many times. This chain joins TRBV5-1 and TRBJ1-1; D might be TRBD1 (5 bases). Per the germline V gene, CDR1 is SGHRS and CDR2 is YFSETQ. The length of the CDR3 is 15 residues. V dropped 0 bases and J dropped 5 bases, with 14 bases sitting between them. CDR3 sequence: CASSLDAARGTEAFF. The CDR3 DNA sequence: TGCGCCAGCAGCTTGGATGCGGCCCGGGGGACTGAAGCTTTCTTT.

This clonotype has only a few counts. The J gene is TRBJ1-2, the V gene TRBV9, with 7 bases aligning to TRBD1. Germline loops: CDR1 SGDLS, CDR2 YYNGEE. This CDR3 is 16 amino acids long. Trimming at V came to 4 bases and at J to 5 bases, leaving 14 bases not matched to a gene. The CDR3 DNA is TGTGCCAGCAGCTCCCACACGGGGCAGGGGGTTTATGGCTACACCTTC. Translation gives CASSSHTGQGVYGYTF.

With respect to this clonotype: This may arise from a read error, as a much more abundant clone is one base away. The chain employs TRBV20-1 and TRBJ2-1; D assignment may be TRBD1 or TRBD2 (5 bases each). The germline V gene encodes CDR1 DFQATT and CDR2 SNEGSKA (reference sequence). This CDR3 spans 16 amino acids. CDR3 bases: TGCGGTGCTCAGACCCCGGGACCAAATATTTACAATGAGCAGTTCTTC. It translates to CGAQTPGPNIYNEQFF.

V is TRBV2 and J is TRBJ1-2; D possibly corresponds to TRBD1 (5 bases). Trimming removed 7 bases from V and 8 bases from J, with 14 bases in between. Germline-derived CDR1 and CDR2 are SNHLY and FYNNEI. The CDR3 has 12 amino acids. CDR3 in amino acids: CASTKGNRGYTF. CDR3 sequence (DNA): TGTGCCAGCACGAAGGGGAACCGCGGCTACACCTTC.

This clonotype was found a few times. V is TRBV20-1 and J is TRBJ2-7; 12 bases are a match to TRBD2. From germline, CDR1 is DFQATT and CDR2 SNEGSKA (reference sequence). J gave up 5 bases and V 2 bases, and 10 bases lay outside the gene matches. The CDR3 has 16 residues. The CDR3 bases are TGCAGTGCTAGATCCTTGACTAGCGGGAGTGTCCACGAGCAGTACTTC. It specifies CSARSLTSGSVHEQYF.

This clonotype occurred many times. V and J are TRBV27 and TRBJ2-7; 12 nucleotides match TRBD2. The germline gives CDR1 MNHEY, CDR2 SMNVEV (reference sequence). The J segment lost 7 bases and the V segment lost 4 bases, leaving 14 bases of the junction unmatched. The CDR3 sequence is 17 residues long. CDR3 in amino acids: CASSSNGLAGSPLEQYF. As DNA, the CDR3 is TGTGCCAGCAGTTCTAATGGACTAGCGGGAAGCCCGTTAGAGCAGTACTTC.

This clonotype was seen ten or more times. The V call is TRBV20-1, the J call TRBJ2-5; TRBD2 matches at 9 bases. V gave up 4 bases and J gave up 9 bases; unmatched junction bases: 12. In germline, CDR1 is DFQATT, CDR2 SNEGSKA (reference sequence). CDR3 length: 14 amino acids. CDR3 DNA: TGCAGTGCTACTATTAGCGGGAGCCTGGGGTCCCAGTACTTC. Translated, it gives CSATISGSLGSQYF.

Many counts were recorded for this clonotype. CDR3 coding DNA: TGTGCCAGCAGCTTACCGGACTCCCCCTCCTACAATGAGCAGTTCTTC. It translates to CASSLPDSPSYNEQFF. The rearrangement joins TRBV7-9 to TRBJ2-1; possible D gene TRBD2, 5 bases. Germline values: CDR1 SEHNR, CDR2 FQNEAQ (reference sequence). The CDR3 runs to 16 residues. V lost 2 bases to trimming and J lost 0 bases, with 11 bases between them.

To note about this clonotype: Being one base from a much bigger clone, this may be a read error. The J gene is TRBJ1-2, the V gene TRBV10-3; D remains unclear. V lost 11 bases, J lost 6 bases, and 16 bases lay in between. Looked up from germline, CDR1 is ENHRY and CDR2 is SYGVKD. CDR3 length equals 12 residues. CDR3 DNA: TGTGCCTTCAACGAGCCGGAAAATGGCTACACCTTC. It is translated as CAFNEPENGYTF.

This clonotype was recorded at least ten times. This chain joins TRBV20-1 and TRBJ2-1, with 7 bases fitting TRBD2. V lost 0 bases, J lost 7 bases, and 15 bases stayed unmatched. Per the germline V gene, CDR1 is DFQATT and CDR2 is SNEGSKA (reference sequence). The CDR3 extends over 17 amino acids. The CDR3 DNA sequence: TGCAGTGCTAGAGATATTAGGGAGGGGACCTTAATAAATGAGCAGTTCTTC. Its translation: CSARDIREGTLINEQFF.

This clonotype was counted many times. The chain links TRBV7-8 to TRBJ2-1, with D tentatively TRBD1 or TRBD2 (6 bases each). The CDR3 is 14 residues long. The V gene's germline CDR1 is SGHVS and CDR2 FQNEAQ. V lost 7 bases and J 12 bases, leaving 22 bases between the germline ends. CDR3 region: CASTLGGGLGGQFF. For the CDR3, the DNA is TGTGCCAGCACTCTCGGGGGAGGATTAGGGGGGCAGTTCTTC.